The 9 T cell receptor beta chains given below trace back to one sample, sequenced in a study of blood T cell repertoires in COVID-19. Produced via immunoSEQ multiplex PCR; TCRdb's table is partial and in-frame only. The sample records 210,000 or so clones, around 89% being singletons. Sequences were obtained from peripheral blood. Receptor source: a woman between 40 and 50 years old with acute or convalescent COVID-19.

The chain links TRBV5-1 to TRBJ1-1; a weak D match, TRBD1 (5 bases). The CDR3 is 15 amino acids. Germline V CDR1 and CDR2: SGHRS, YFSETQ. V dropped 4 bases and J dropped 6 bases, with 19 bases sitting between them. In nucleotides, the CDR3 is TGCGCCAGCAGCCAAGAGAGGATGGGCAGGGCTGAAGCTTTCTTT. Translated, it gives CASSQERMGRAEAFF. Combining the CDR3 with reference TRBV5-1 and TRBJ1-1 gives the whole variable domain KAGVTQTPRYLIKTRGQQVTLSCSPISGHRSVSWYQQTPGQGLQFLFEYFSETQRNKGNFPGRFSGRQFSNSRSEMNVSTLELGDSALYLCASSQERMGRAEAFFGQGTRLTVV.

The V and J genes are TRBV5-6 and TRBJ1-1; TRBD1 matches 7 bases. V lost 6 bases to trimming and J lost 4 bases; unmatched junction nucleotides: 0. Germline assignment: CDR1 SGHDT and CDR2 YYEEEE. This CDR3 contains 11 residues. DNA of the CDR3: TGTGCCAGCAACAGGGGCACTGAAGCTTTCTTT. Its protein is CASNRGTEAFF. Together with reference TRBV5-6 and TRBJ1-1, the CDR3 gives the full variable domain: DAGVTQSPTHLIKTRGQQVTLRCSPKSGHDTVSWYQQALGQGPQFIFQYYEEEERQRGNFPDRFSGHQFPNYSSELNVNALLLGDSALYLCASNRGTEAFFGQGTRLTVV.

The sample holds a few counts of this clone. The rearrangement uses TRBV7-8 and TRBJ1-5, with 7 bases identical to TRBD1. This CDR3 comprises 15 residues. The germline CDR1 and CDR2 sequences are SGHVS and FQNEAQ. J gave up 3 bases and V 4 bases, and 6 bases lay outside the gene matches. This CDR3 is CASSWGTVNNQPQHF. Here the CDR3 DNA reads TGTGCCAGCAGCTGGGGGACAGTAAACAATCAGCCCCAGCATTTT.

As for this clone: Mismatch with germline at one junction end may stem from a read error. This chain uses TRBV10-3 with TRBJ2-5; 10 bases match TRBD2. The CDR3 sequence is 15 residues long. Looked up from germline, CDR1 is ENHRY and CDR2 is SYGVKD. Here the CDR3 DNA reads TGTGCCATCAGTGAGAGGAGCGGGGGGGCGGGTCCCCTTCACTTC. Amino acids: CAISERSGGAGPLHF.

The rearrangement joins TRBV6-1 to TRBJ2-3; perhaps TRBD2 as D (7 bases). CDR1 is MNHNS, CDR2 SASEGT, per germline. Trimming removed 4 bases at V and 2 bases at J, with 16 bases between. The CDR3 covers 16 residues. CDR3 sequence: CASSGVAGANTDTQYF. Here the CDR3 DNA reads TGTGCCAGCAGTGGGGTGGCGGGGGCAAACACAGATACGCAGTATTTT.

The chain carries TRBV9 and TRBJ2-2; D perhaps matches TRBD1 (6 bases). Trimming took off 0 bases at V and 1 base at J, with 7 bases between the two ends. CDR3 length equals 15 residues. Germline assignment: CDR1 SGDLS and CDR2 YYNGEE. CDR3 residues: CASSVGGGNTGELFF. CDR3 in DNA: TGTGCCAGCAGCGTAGGAGGGGGGAACACCGGGGAGCTGTTTTTT.

V is TRBV7-3 and J is TRBJ2-2; weak D call: TRBD1 (6 bases). Trimming stripped 5 bases from V and 5 bases from J, with 21 bases between. Germline V gives CDR1 SGHTA, CDR2 FQGTGA. This CDR3 contains 17 residues. Written as DNA, the CDR3 is TGTGCCAGCAGCCCCAGCGAGTGGGTGGGGGCAACCGGGGAGCTGTTTTTT. Residues: CASSPSEWVGATGELFF. The full variable domain, rest sourced from reference TRBV7-3 and TRBJ2-2, is GAGVSQTPSNKVTEKGKYVELRCDPISGHTALYWYRQSLGQGPEFLIYFQGTGAADDSGLPNDRFFAVRPEGSVSTLKIQRTERGDSAVYLCASSPSEWVGATGELFFGEGSRLTVL.

The genes are TRBV2 and TRBJ2-4, with TRBD1 matching 8 bases. V was pared by 10 bases and J by 14 bases, with 13 bases of the junction left unmatched. This CDR3 has 12 residues. Germline CDR1 reads SNHLY; CDR2 reads FYNNEI. CDR3 in DNA: TGTGCCACCTCCAAAACACAGGGGGTCGAGTACTTC. Translation gives CATSKTQGVEYF.

The V gene is TRBV6-1, the J gene TRBJ1-2; D may be TRBD1 (5 bases). Germline V gives CDR1 MNHNS, CDR2 SASEGT. V was trimmed by 0 bases and J by 5 bases, leaving 13 bases between them. This CDR3 comprises 15 residues. The chain's CDR3 is CASSEAGGGTYGYTF. In nucleotides, the CDR3 is TGTGCCAGCAGTGAAGCAGGCGGGGGAACATATGGCTACACCTTC.